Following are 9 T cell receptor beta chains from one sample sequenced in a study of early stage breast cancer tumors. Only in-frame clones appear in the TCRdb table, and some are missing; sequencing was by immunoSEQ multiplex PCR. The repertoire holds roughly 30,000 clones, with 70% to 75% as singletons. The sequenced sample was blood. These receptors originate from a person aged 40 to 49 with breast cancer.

The CDR3 bases are TGTGCCTGGGAGGTAAAGGGATTGGACACAGATACGCAGTATTTT. It encodes CAWEVKGLDTDTQYF. The chain uses TRBV30 and TRBJ2-3, with unresolved D. Trimming took 5 bases from V and 2 from J, leaving 17 bases between them. CDR1 is GTSNPN, CDR2 SVGIG, per germline (reference sequence). The CDR3 is made up of 15 amino acids.

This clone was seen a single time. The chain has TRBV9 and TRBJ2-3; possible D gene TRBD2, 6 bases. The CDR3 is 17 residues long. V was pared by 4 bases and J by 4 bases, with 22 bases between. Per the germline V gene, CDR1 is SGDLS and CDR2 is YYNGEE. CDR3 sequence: CASSLRSGQGGADTQYF. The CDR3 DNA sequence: TGTGCCAGCAGCCTCAGGAGCGGGCAGGGCGGCGCAGATACGCAGTATTTT.

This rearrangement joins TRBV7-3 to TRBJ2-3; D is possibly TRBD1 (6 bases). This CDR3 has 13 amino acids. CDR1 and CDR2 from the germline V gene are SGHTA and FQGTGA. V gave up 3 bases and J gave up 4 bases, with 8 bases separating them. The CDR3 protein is CASSLAGADTQYF. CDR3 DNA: TGTGCCAGCAGCTTGGCAGGGGCAGATACGCAGTATTTT.

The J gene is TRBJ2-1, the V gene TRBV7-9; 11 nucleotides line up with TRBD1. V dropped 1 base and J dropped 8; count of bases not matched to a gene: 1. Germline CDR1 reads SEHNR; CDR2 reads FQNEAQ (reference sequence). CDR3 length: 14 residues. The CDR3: CASSLGTGGYEQFF. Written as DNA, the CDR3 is TGTGCCAGCAGCTTAGGGACAGGGGGCTATGAGCAGTTCTTC.

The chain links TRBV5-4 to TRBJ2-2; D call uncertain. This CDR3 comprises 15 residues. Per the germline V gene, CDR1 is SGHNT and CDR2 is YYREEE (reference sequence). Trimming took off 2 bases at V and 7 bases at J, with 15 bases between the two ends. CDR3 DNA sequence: TGTGCCAGCAGCTTCGACTCTTTTTGGGGCGGGGAGCTGTTTTTT. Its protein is CASSFDSFWGGELFF.

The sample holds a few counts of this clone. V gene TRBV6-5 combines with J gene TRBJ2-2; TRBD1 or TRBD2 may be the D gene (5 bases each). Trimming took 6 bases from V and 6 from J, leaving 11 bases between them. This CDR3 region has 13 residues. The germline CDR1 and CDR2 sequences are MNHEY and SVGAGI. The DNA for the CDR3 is TGTGCCAGCAGCGCTGGGGGTGCCGGGGAGCTGTTTTTT. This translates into CASSAGGAGELFF.

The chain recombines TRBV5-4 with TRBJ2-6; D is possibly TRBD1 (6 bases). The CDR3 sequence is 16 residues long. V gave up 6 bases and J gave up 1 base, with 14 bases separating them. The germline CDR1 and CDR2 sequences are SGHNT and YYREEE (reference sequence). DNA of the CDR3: TGTGCCAGCACCGCCGGAAGGGGGTCTGGGGCCAACGTCCTGACTTTC. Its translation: CASTAGRGSGANVLTF.

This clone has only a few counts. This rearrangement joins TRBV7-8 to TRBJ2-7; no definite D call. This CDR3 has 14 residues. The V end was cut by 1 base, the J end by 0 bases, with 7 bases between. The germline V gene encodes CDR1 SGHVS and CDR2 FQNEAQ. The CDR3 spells CASSLEIASYEQYF. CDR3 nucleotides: TGTGCCAGCAGCTTAGAGATAGCCTCCTACGAGCAGTACTTC.

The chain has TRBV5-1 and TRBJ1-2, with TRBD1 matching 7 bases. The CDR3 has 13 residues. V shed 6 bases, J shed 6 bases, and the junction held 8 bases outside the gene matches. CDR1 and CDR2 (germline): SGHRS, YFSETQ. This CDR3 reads CASTFGDSHGYTF. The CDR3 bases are TGCGCCAGCACCTTCGGGGACAGCCATGGCTACACCTTC.